This T cell receptor (beta chain) appears in the sequencing data of a study of Ad26.COV2.S vaccination and SARS-CoV-2 variants. Points from the study as a whole: Spike-specific TCR breadth was greater after Ad26.COV2.S than placebo.

Germline V gene lookup returns CDR1 MNHNY and CDR2 SVGAGI (reference sequence). The CDR3 covers 13 residues. The V end was cut by 3 bases, the J end by 5 bases, with 10 bases between. TCRdb's table, derived via immunoSEQ multiplex PCR, lists solely in-frame clones and lacks some. The table has about 350,000 clones, about 91% seen once. As for this clone: Its matching antigen is unknown.

The rearrangement uses TRBV6-6 and TRBJ1-2; D remains ambiguous. The TCR comes from a human donor who had recovered from COVID-19. Sample: peripheral blood, taken after recovery from COVID-19. The CDR3 reads CASSYLEGYGYTF. The CDR3 DNA reads as TGTGCCAGCAGTTATCTCGAAGGATATGGCTACACCTTC.